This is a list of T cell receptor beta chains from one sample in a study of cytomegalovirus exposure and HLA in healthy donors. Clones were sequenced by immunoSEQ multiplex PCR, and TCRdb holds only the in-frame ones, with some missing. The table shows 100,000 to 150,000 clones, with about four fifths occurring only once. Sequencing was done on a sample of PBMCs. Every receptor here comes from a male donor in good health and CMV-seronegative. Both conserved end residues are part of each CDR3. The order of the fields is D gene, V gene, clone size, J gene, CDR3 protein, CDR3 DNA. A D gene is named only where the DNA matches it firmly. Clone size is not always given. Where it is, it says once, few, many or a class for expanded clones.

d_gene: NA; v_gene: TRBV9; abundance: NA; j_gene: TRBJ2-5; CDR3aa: CASSVSPGEQETQYF; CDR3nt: TGTGCCAGCAGCGTCTCCCCCGGGGAACAAGAGACCCAGTACTTC
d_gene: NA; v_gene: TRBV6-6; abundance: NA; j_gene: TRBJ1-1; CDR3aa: CASSLDRNTEAFF; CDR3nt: TGTGCCAGCAGTTTGGACAGGAACACTGAAGCTTTCTTT
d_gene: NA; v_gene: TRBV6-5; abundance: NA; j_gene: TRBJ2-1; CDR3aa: CASSYTLTGYNEQFF; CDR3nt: TGTGCCAGCAGTTACACCTTGACGGGCTACAATGAGCAGTTCTTC
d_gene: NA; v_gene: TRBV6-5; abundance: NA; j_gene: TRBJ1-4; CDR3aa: CASSASGEVEKLFF; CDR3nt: TGTGCCAGCAGTGCTTCGGGGGAAGTTGAAAAACTGTTTTTT
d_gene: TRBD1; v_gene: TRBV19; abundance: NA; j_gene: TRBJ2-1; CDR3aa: CASSIGTGGYNEQFF; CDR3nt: TGTGCCAGTAGTATTGGGACAGGGGGGTACAATGAGCAGTTCTTC
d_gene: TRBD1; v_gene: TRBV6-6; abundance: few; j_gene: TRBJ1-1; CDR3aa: CASSPAYRGETEAFF; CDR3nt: TGTGCCAGCAGCCCGGCGTACAGGGGAGAGACTGAAGCTTTCTTT
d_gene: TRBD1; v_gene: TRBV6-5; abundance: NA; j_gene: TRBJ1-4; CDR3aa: CASGSGGLNEKLFF; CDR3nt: TGTGCCAGCGGGTCAGGGGGCCTTAATGAAAAACTGTTTTTT
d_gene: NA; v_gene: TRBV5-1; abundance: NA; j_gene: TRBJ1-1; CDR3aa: CASSPTGGNTEAFF; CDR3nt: TGCGCCAGCAGCCCCACCGGGGGGAACACTGAAGCTTTCTTT
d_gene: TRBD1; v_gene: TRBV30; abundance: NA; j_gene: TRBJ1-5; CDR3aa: CASDRGPNQPQHF; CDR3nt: TGTGCCTCAGACAGGGGCCCCAATCAGCCCCAGCATTTT
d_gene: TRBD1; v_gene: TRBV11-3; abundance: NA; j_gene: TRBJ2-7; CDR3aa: CASSPETGWHEQYF; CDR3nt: TGTGCCAGCAGCCCTGAGACAGGGTGGCACGAGCAGTACTTC
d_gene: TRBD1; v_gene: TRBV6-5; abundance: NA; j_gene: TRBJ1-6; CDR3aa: CASSYGTGTDSPLHF; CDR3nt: TGTGCCAGCAGTTATGGGACAGGGACAGATTCACCCCTCCACTTT
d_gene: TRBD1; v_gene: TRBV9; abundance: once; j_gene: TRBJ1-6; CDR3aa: CASSGRQGANSPLHF; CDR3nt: TGTGCCAGCAGCGGAAGACAGGGGGCTAATTCACCCCTCCACTTT
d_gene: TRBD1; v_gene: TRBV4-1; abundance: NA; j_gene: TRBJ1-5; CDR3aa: CASSLTGGPNQPQHF; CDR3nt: TGCGCCAGCAGCTTAACAGGGGGTCCCAATCAGCCCCAGCATTTT
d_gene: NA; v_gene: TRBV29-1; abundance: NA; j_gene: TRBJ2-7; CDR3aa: CSVQPGGGYEQYF; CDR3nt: TGCAGCGTCCAGCCCGGAGGCGGGTACGAGCAGTACTTC
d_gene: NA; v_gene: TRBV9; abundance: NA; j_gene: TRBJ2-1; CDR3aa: CASSVGGSVGHNEQFF; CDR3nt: TGTGCCAGCAGCGTAGGGGGTAGTGTGGGGCACAATGAGCAGTTCTTC
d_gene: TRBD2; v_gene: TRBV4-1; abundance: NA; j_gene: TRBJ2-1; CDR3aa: CASSQEGLAGGRDEQFF; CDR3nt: TGCGCCAGCAGCCAAGAAGGGCTAGCGGGGGGGCGAGATGAGCAGTTCTTC
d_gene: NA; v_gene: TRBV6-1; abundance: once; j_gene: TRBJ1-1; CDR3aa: CASRGAGGGTEAFF; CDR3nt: TGTGCCAGCAGGGGGGCGGGGGGCGGAACTGAAGCTTTCTTT
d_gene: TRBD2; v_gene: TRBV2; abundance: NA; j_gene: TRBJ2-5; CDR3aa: CASNGAGAGETQYF; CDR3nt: TGTGCCAGCAATGGAGCGGGGGCGGGAGAGACCCAGTACTTC
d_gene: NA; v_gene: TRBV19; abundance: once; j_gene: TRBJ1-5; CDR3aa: CASSTGTNQPQHF; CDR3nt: TGTGCCAGTAGCACAGGGACAAATCAGCCCCAGCATTTT
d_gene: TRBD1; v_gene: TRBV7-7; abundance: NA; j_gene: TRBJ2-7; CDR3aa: CASSLGTGVGEQYF; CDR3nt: TGTGCTAGCAGCTTAGGTACAGGGGTGGGAGAGCAGTACTTC
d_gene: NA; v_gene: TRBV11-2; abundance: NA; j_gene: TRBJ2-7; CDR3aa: CASSLGQTYEQYF; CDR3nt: TGTGCCAGCAGCTTAGGACAGACCTACGAGCAGTACTTC
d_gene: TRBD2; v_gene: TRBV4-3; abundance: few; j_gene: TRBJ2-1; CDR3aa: CASSQVGSLAGGSPFNEQFF; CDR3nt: TGCGCCAGCAGCCAAGTTGGGTCGTTAGCGGGGGGATCCCCCTTCAATGAGCAGTTCTTC
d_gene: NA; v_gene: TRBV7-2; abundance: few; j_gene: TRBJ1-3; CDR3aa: CASSRQGFSSGNTIYF; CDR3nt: TGTGCCAGCAGCCGGCAGGGATTCAGCTCTGGAAACACCATATATTTT
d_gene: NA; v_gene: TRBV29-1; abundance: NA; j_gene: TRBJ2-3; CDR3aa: CSVERWGGVSTDTQYF; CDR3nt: TGCAGCGTTGAACGGTGGGGCGGGGTGAGCACAGATACGCAGTATTTT
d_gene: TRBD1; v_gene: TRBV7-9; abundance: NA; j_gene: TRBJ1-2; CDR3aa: CASSPTGTGTNYGYTF; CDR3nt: TGTGCCAGCAGCCCTACCGGGACAGGAACTAACTATGGCTACACCTTC
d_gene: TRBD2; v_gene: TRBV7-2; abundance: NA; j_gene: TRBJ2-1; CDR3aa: CASITGRGSYNEQFF; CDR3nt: TGTGCCAGCATCACCGGGAGGGGATCCTACAATGAGCAGTTCTTC
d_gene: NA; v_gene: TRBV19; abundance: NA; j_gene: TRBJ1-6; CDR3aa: CASSPRAPGSYNSPLHF; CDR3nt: TGTGCCAGTAGCCCTCGAGCCCCAGGCTCCTATAATTCACCCCTCCACTTT
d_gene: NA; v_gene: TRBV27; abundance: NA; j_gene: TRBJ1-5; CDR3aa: CASTPRLGADNQPQHF; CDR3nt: TGTGCCAGCACCCCCCGCTTGGGGGCGGACAATCAGCCCCAGCATTTT
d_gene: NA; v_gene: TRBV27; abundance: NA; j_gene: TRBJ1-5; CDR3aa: CASSLSRAANQPQHF; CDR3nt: TGTGCCAGCAGTTTATCGAGGGCCGCTAATCAGCCCCAGCATTTT
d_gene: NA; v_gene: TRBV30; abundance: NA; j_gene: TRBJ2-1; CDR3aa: CAWSDPDPDEQFF; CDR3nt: TGTGCCTGGAGTGACCCCGATCCGGATGAGCAGTTCTTC
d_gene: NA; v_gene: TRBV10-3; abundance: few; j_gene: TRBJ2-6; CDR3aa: CAISEPGANVLTF; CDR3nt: TGTGCCATCAGTGAGCCAGGGGCCAACGTCCTGACTTTC
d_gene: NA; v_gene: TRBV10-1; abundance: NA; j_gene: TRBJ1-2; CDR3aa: CASSEGRGEIYGYTF; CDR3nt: TGCGCCAGCAGTGAGGGGCGGGGAGAGATCTATGGCTACACCTTC